Each of the 2 T cell receptor beta chains below was sequenced from the same sample in a study of T cells in Graves' hyperthyroidism and ophthalmopathy. Amplification targeted TCR beta CDR3 regions from RNA transcripts. HTBI primers were the set used in a first-round RT-PCR of the TCR CDR3. TCRdb itself ran the multiplex PCR reads through MiXCR, one entry per CDR3 protein. The data contain a few hundred thousand distinct CDR3 sequences, around a sixth of them singletons. The sequencing sample was made of blood. These receptors originate from a woman in her twenties or thirties with Graves' hyperthyroidism.

This clonotype has a handful of counts. This may be a read error, as it is one base from a much larger clone. V is TRBV27 and J is TRBJ1-2; 9 bases are shared with TRBD1. Per the germline V gene, CDR1 is MNHEY and CDR2 is SMNVEV (reference sequence). Germline trimming cut 0 bases from V and 7 bases from J; bases unmatched to any gene: 9. The CDR3 covers 16 residues. In DNA form, the CDR3 reads TGTGCCAGCAGTTTATCGGCCGGACAGGGGCATACTGGCTACACCTTC. Amino acid sequence: CASSLSAGQGHTGYTF.

A remark on this clonotype: A single base separates this from a much larger clone, so it may be a read error. The rearrangement uses TRBV11-3 and TRBJ2-7; 9 nucleotides line up with TRBD1. V was clipped by 5 bases and J by 5 bases; unmatched bases: 10. The germline gives CDR1 SGHNT, CDR2 YENEEA. The CDR3 extends over 15 amino acids. The CDR3 region has the DNA TGTGCCAGCAGCCGAAGGACAGGGGTCACCCACGAGCAGTACTTC. It is translated as CASSRRTGVTHEQYF.